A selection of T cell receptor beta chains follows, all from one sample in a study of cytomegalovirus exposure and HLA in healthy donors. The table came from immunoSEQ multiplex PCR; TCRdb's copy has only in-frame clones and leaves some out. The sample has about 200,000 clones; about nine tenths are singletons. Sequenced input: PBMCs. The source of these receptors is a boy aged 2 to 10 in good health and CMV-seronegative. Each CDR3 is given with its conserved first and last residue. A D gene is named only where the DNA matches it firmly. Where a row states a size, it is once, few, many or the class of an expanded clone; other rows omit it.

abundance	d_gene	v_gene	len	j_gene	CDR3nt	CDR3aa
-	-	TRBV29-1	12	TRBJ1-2	TGCAGCGTTGATACCTTTGGGCATGGCTACACCTTC	CSVDTFGHGYTF
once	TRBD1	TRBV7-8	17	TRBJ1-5	TGTGCCAGCAGCTTAGATAGACAGGGTGGGAGCAATCAGCCCCAGCATTTT	CASSLDRQGGSNQPQHF
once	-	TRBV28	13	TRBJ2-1	TGTGCCAGCAGTTTACGAGCGGGTGATGAGCAGTTCTTC	CASSLRAGDEQFF
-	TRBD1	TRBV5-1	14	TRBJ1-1	TGCGCCAGCAGCTGGGACAGGGGAGACACTGAAGCTTTCTTT	CASSWDRGDTEAFF
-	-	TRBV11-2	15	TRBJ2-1	TGTGCCAGCAGCTTTAAAGCGGGTTCCTACAATGAGCAGTTCTTC	CASSFKAGSYNEQFF
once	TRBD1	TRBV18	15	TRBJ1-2	TGTGCCAGCTCACCACCGGGACAGGGGAACTATGGCTACACCTTC	CASSPPGQGNYGYTF
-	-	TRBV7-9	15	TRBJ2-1	TGTGCCAGCAGCTTATTAGCGGAGGGGCGGAATGAGCAGTTCTTC	CASSLLAEGRNEQFF
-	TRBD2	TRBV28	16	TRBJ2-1	TGTGCCAGCAGGGGACGGGAGGGCGGCTCCTACAATGAGCAGTTCTTC	CASRGREGGSYNEQFF
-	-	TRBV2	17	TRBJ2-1	TGTGCCAGCAGTGACCCAATGACAGGGACTCCCTACAATGAGCAGTTCTTC	CASSDPMTGTPYNEQFF
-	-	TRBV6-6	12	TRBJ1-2	TGTGCCACGCAGACGGCGTTGAGGGGCTACACCTTC	CATQTALRGYTF
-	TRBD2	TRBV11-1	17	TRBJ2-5	TGTGCCAGCAGCTTAGGGCTAGCGGGGTCGTACCAAGAGACCCAGTACTTC	CASSLGLAGSYQETQYF
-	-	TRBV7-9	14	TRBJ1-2	TGTTCCAGCAGCCGCACGACAGCTAACTATGGCTACACCTTC	CSSSRTTANYGYTF
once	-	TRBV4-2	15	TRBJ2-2	TGTGCCAGCAGCCAAGAGTTAGTTAACACCGGGGAGCTGTTTTTT	CASSQELVNTGELFF
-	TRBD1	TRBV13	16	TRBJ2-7	TGTGCCAGCAGGGAGGAAGGACAGGGCGGACGGTACGAGCAGTACTTC	CASREEGQGGRYEQYF
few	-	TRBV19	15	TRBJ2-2	TGTGCCAGTAGTATCGGGATCGGTAGGGCCGGGGAGCTGTTTTTT	CASSIGIGRAGELFF
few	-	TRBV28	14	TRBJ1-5	TGTGCCAGCAGTTCCCTAAATAGCAATCAGCCCCAGCATTTT	CASSSLNSNQPQHF
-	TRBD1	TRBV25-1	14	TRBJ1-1	TGTGCCAGCAGTCCGACAGGGGTACCTTCTGAAGCTTTCTTT	CASSPTGVPSEAFF
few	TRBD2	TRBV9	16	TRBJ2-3	TGTGCCAGCAGCGAAAGAGCGGGGGGGATGACAGATACGCAGTATTTT	CASSERAGGMTDTQYF
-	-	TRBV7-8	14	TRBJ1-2	TGTGCCAGCAGCTTAGACGGGGTGAACTATGGCTACACCTTC	CASSLDGVNYGYTF
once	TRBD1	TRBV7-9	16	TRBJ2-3	TGTGCCAGCAGCCCCGGACAGGGCATTAGCACAGATACGCAGTATTTT	CASSPGQGISTDTQYF
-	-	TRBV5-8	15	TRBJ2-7	TGTGCCAGCAGCTTGAGCGGGACAGGTTCCTACGAGCAGTACTTC	CASSLSGTGSYEQYF
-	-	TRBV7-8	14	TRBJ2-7	TGTGCCAGCAGCCCATACGGACAGAACTACGAGCAGTACTTC	CASSPYGQNYEQYF
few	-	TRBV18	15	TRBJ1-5	TGTGCCAGCTCACCACTCGGACAAGGGAATCAGCCCCAGCATTTT	CASSPLGQGNQPQHF
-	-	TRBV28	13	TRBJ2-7	TGTGCCAGCAGCCTAACCTTCGAGCACGAGCAGTACTTC	CASSLTFEHEQYF
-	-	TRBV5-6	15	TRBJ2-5	TGTGCCAGCAGCTTTTCACCGGGGAGTTGGGAGACCCAGTACTTC	CASSFSPGSWETQYF
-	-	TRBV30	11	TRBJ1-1	TGTGCCTGGGAGCAGGGGCTTGAAGCTTTCTTT	CAWEQGLEAFF
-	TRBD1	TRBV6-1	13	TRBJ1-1	TGTGCCACTGACAGGGGGCATGACACTGAAGCTTTCTTT	CATDRGHDTEAFF
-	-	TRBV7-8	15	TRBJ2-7	TGTGCCAGCAGCTTAGGGTGGGGACTTCCCTACGAGCAGTACTTC	CASSLGWGLPYEQYF
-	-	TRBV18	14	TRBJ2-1	TGTGCCAGCTCACCAAAAGATAGCGGCAGTGAGCAGTTCTTC	CASSPKDSGSEQFF
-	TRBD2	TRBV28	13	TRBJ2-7	TGTGCCAGCAACCTGGGGGGGTCCTACGAGCAGTACTTC	CASNLGGSYEQYF
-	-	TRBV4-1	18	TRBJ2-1	TGCGCCAGCAGCCAAGGGGTGGAAAGTGGCTGGGGGGACGACAAGCAGTTCTTC	CASSQGVESGWGDDKQFF
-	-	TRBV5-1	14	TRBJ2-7	TGCGCCAGCAGTCTGCAGGGGCTCACCTACGAGCAGTACTTC	CASSLQGLTYEQYF
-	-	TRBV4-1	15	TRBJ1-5	TGCGCCAGCAGCCAAGATACAGGGCTCCATCAGCCCCAGCATTTT	CASSQDTGLHQPQHF
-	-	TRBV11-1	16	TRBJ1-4	TGTGCCAGCAGCTTCGGCGGGGGACCGCCATATGGGAAACTGTTTTTT	CASSFGGGPPYGKLFF
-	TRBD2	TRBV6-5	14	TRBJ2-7	TGTGCCAGCAGTTCGGGACTAGCGGCCTACGAGCAGTACTTC	CASSSGLAAYEQYF
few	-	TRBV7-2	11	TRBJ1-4	TGTGCCAGCAGCCTGAGGGAAAAACTGTTTTTT	CASSLREKLFF
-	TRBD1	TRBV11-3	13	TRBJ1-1	TGTGCCAGCAGCCGGGAGGGGGCCGGTGAAGCTTTCTTT	CASSREGAGEAFF
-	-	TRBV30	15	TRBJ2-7	TGTGCCTGGAGTGTACCGACAGTACTAACCTACGAGCAGTACTTC	CAWSVPTVLTYEQYF
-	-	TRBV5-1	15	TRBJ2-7	TGCGCCAGCAGCTTGGGGCAGGGATTCTCCTACGAGCAGTACTTC	CASSLGQGFSYEQYF
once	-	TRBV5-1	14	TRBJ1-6	TGCGCCAGCAGTTCTACCGGGTCCAGCGGTGATCTCCACTTT	CASSSTGSSGDLHF
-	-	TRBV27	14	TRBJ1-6	TGTGCCAGCAGTTTAGCAGGGCGCGGTTCACCCCTCCACTTT	CASSLAGRGSPLHF